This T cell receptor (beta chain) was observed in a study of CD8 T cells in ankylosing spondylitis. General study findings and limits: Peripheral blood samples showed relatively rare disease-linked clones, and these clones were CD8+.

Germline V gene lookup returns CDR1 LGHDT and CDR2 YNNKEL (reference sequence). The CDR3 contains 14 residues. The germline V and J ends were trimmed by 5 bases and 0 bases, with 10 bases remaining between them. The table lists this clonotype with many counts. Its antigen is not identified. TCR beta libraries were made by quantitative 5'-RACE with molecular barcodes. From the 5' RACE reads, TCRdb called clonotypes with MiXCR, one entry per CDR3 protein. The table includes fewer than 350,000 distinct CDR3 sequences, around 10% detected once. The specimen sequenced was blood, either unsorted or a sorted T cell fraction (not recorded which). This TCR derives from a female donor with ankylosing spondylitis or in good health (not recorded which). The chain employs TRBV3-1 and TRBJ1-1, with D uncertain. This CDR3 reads CASSERWMNTEAFF. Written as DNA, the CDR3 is TGTGCCAGCAGCGAGCGATGGATGAACACTGAAGCTTTCTTT. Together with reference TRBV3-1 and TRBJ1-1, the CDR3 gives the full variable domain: DTAVSQTPKYLVTQMGNDKSIKCEQNLGHDTMYWYKQDSKKFLKIMFSYNNKELIINETVPNRFSPKSPDKAHLNLHINSLELGDSAVYFCASSERWMNTEAFFGQGTRLTVV.